This T cell receptor (beta chain) was identified in a study of blood T cell repertoires in COVID-19. A few counts support this clone. Trimming cost V 1 base and J 5 bases; bases outside gene matches: 8. The germline gives CDR1 LGHNA, CDR2 YNFKEQ. The CDR3 has 16 amino acids. The repertoire was sequenced with immunoSEQ multiplex PCR; TCRdb's copy has only in-frame clones and lacks some. Here the sample spans some 250,000 clones, approximately 90% being singletons. The TCR sequence derives from a man aged 40-50 years who had recovered from COVID-19. Material: PBMCs or T cells enriched from blood (not recorded which). The chain carries TRBV4-2 and TRBJ1-1; 9 positions match TRBD1. This CDR3 is CASSQGAGTGSTEAFF. Written as DNA, the CDR3 is TGTGCCAGCAGCCAAGGGGCCGGGACAGGGAGTACTGAAGCTTTCTTT.